This T cell receptor beta chain was recorded in a study of cytomegalovirus exposure and HLA in healthy donors. General study findings and limits: There was a cluster of highly shared sequence variants that was likely a sequencing artifact. Reportedly, TCR beta sequences accurately predicted HLA-A and HLA-B alleles in most subjects. For TCR beta chains, V- and J-gene trimming was later linked to a missense DCLRE1C variant.

The primer mix had 60 Vbeta and 13 Jbeta primers. Assay used: immunoSEQ multiplex PCR; TCRdb lists only in-frame clones, some missing. In the table there are about 150,000 clones, just under 75% of which are singletons. A word on this clone: What it binds is not known.

The TCR sequence derives from a woman in her late teens or twenties in good health and CMV-seronegative. Sequences were obtained from PBMCs.

The chain's CDR3 is CASSLQGINEKLFF. CDR3 nucleotide sequence: TGTGCCAGCAGCTTACAGGGGATTAATGAAAAACTGTTTTTT. The chain employs TRBV7-9 and TRBJ1-4; maybe TRBD1 (6 bases). The ends were cut back, 2 bases at V and 4 bases at J, with 8 bases in the middle. Germline V gene sequence: CDR1 SEHNR, CDR2 FQNEAQ (reference sequence). The CDR3 runs 14 residues.